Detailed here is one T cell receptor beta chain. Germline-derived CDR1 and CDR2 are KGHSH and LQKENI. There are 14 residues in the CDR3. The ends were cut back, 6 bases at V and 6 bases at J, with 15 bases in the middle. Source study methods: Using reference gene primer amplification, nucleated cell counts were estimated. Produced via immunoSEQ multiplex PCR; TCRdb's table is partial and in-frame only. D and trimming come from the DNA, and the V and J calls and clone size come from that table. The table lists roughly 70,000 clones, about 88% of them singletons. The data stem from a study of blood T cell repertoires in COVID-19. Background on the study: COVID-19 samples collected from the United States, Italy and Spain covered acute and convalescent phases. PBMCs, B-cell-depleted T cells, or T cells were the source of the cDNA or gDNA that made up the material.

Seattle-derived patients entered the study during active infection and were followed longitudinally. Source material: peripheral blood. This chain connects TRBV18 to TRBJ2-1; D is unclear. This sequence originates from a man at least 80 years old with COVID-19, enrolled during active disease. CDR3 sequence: CASSPGAASNEQFF. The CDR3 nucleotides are TGTGCCAGCTCCCCTGGCGCGGCTAGCAATGAGCAGTTCTTC.